This TCR beta chain was documented in a study of control samples from healthy donors and cancer patients. The V gene lost 10 bases and the J gene lost 0 bases, with 13 bases spanning the gap. The germline V gene has CDR1 SGHRS and CDR2 YFSETQ. The CDR3 loop spans 14 amino acids. Assay: immunoSEQ multiplex PCR; the TCRdb copy retains only in-frame clones and omits some. This table has 90,000 to 120,000 clones, 70% to 85% appearing once. This receptor was obtained from a young man in good health. The sample comprised blood. The chain recombines TRBV5-1 with TRBJ2-2; D unresolved. The CDR3 nucleotides are TGCGCCTGCAACGTCGAGCCGAACACCGGGGAGCTGTTTTTT. Translation: CACNVEPNTGELFF.